The 19 T cell receptor beta chains given below trace back to one sample, sequenced in a study of T cell changes during pregnancy in multiple sclerosis. Profiling relied on immunoSEQ multiplex PCR, and the TCRdb table lists in-frame clones only, not all of them. The sample records 90,000 to 100,000 clones, approximately 94% being singletons. The sequencing used peripheral blood, collected in the third trimester of pregnancy. The receptors stem from a female donor with multiple sclerosis, enrolled in a pregnancy study.

The V gene is TRBV29-1, the J gene TRBJ1-1; no firm D call. CDR1 and CDR2 (germline): SQVTM, ANQGSEA. The CDR3 runs to 15 residues. V lost 6 bases to trimming and J lost 1 base, with 18 bases between them. CDR3 bases: TGCAGCGTCGTTCCCACGGGAGGGTGGAACACTGAAGCTTTCTTT. It is translated as CSVVPTGGWNTEAFF.

J is TRBJ2-7 and V is TRBV5-4, with D perhaps matching TRBD2 (6 bases). CDR1 is SGHNT, CDR2 YYREEE, per germline (reference sequence). The CDR3 is made up of 13 amino acids. Trimming removed 5 bases at V and 2 bases at J, with 11 bases between. CDR3: CASSAGPAYEQYF. The CDR3 DNA sequence: TGTGCCAGCAGTGCGGGACCTGCCTACGAGCAGTACTTC.

Points on this clone: One end of the junction fails to match germline, which may point to a read error. The genes are TRBV5-1 and TRBJ1-2; D remains ambiguous. The CDR3 covers 14 residues. Germline lookup yields CDR1 SGHRS and CDR2 YFSETQ. The CDR3 nucleotides are TGCGCCAGCAGCTTGGCTGTTTCGAGGGTTGCGGAGAACTTC. Its protein product is CASSLAVSRVAENF.

The chain links TRBV6-5 to TRBJ2-5, with D hard to call. Germline assignment: CDR1 MNHEY and CDR2 SVGAGI. The V and J ends lost 6 bases and 5 bases respectively, with 16 bases between them. The CDR3 is made up of 14 amino acids. CDR3 in DNA: TGTGCCAGCAGCCCATCGAGCCTGTGGGAGACCCAGTACTTC. Encoded protein: CASSPSSLWETQYF.

The chain links TRBV7-3 to TRBJ2-1; 8 nucleotides match TRBD2. The CDR3 covers 14 residues. The V and J ends lost 2 bases and 9 bases, in that order; junction bases with no gene match: 6. Per the germline V gene, CDR1 is SGHTA and CDR2 is FQGTGA. The CDR3 nucleotides are TGTGCCAGCAGCTTATTTACGGGAGGGGGTGAGCAGTTCTTC. It specifies CASSLFTGGGEQFF. The complete variable domain, with remaining parts taken from reference TRBV7-3 and TRBJ2-1, reads GAGVSQTPSNKVTEKGKYVELRCDPISGHTALYWYRQSLGQGPEFLIYFQGTGAADDSGLPNDRFFAVRPEGSVSTLKIQRTERGDSAVYLCASSLFTGGGEQFFGPGTRLTVL.

The chain couples TRBV5-1 to TRBJ1-2; TRBD1 matches 8 bases. With V trimmed by 4 bases and J by 0 bases, 5 bases remained unmatched. The CDR3 contains 15 residues. Germline V gene sequence: CDR1 SGHRS, CDR2 YFSETQ. The CDR3, as DNA: TGCGCCAGCAGCCTGACAGGGGAAGCTAACTATGGCTACACCTTC. This sequence encodes CASSLTGEANYGYTF. Supplemented by reference TRBV5-1 and TRBJ1-2, the full variable domain reads KAGVTQTPRYLIKTRGQQVTLSCSPISGHRSVSWYQQTPGQGLQFLFEYFSETQRNKGNFPGRFSGRQFSNSRSEMNVSTLELGDSALYLCASSLTGEANYGYTFGSGTRLTVV.

This clone has only one observation. The chain joins TRBV7-6 to TRBJ2-7; D is unclear. The CDR3 is 12 amino acids. The germline V gene encodes CDR1 SGHVS and CDR2 FNYEAQ. V lost 4 bases and J lost 5, with 9 bases in between. CDR3 sequence (DNA): TGTGCCAGCAGCTCGACATCTCACGAGCAGTACTTC. This translates into CASSSTSHEQYF. Full variable domain (remainder filled in from reference TRBV7-6 and TRBJ2-7): GAGVSQSPRYKVTKRGQDVALRCDPISGHVSLYWYRQALGQGPEFLTYFNYEAQQDKSGLPNDRFSAERPEGSISTLTIQRTEQRDSAMYRCASSSTSHEQYFGPGTRLTVT.

V is TRBV11-3 and J is TRBJ1-3; TRBD1 matches at 7 bases. The trim removed 6 bases at V and 2 bases at J, leaving 7 bases unmatched. Germline CDR1 SGHNT, CDR2 YENEEA. The CDR3 runs to 15 residues. The CDR3 protein is CASSRETGPGNTIYF. The CDR3 DNA is TGTGCCAGCAGTCGGGAGACAGGGCCTGGAAACACCATATATTTT.

This chain uses TRBV9 with TRBJ1-1, with a weak D call TRBD1 (6 bases). V was shortened by 3 bases and J by 5 bases, with 17 bases between the two germline ends. The germline V gene has CDR1 SGDLS and CDR2 YYNGEE. This CDR3 has 15 amino acids. Here the CDR3 reads CASSERGTRGTEAFF. For the CDR3, the DNA is TGTGCCAGCAGCGAGAGGGGAACTAGGGGGACTGAAGCTTTCTTT.

The V gene is TRBV6-1, the J gene TRBJ2-1; 10 bases map to TRBD2. The V segment lost 6 bases and the J segment 8 bases; nucleotides outside the gene matches: 7. CDR3 length: 14 amino acids. Germline CDR1 is MNHNS and CDR2 is SASEGT. CDR3 coding DNA: TGTGCCAGCAGCCTAGCGGGAGTCGAGGATGAGCAGTTCTTC. This translates into CASSLAGVEDEQFF.

The chain couples TRBV28 to TRBJ1-4; the match to TRBD1 covers 10 bases. Germline CDR1 is MDHEN and CDR2 is SYDVKM. V lost 10 bases to trimming and J lost 7 bases; unmatched junction nucleotides: 6. This CDR3 spans 13 amino acids. The CDR3 loop reads CATTTGGSEKLFF. The CDR3 DNA sequence: TGTGCCACCACGACAGGGGGCTCTGAAAAACTGTTTTTT.

This chain connects TRBV15 to TRBJ1-2; D gene uncertain. The CDR3 loop spans 13 amino acids. Trimming left V 0 bases short and J 2 bases short, with 4 bases between. Germline CDR1 LNHNV, CDR2 YYDKDF (reference sequence). Here the CDR3 DNA reads TGTGCCACCAGCAGAGACATCAACTATGGCTACACCTTC. It yields the protein CATSRDINYGYTF.

J is TRBJ1-1 and V is TRBV5-5; a weak D match, TRBD1 (5 bases). The V end was cut by 0 bases, the J end by 0 bases, with 9 bases between. Germline V lookup: CDR1 SGHKS, CDR2 YYEKEE (reference sequence). The CDR3 covers 15 residues. Written as DNA, the CDR3 is TGTGCCAGCAGCTTGGTACCAGGGATGAACACTGAAGCTTTCTTT. It encodes CASSLVPGMNTEAFF.

The V and J genes are TRBV6-4 and TRBJ2-7, with 9 nucleotides matching TRBD1. This CDR3 is built from 13 residues. V lost 4 bases and J lost 7; bases outside the gene matches: 5. Per the germline V gene, CDR1 is MRHNA and CDR2 is SNTAGT. The CDR3 here is CASSVGQGREQYF. The CDR3 region has the DNA TGTGCCAGCAGTGTGGGACAGGGAAGAGAGCAGTACTTC.

The CDR3 protein is CASSLDGDRNPYGYTF. In DNA form, the CDR3 reads TGTGCCAGCAGCTTGGATGGCGACAGGAACCCTTATGGCTACACCTTC. The chain carries TRBV5-5 and TRBJ1-2; D might be TRBD1 (6 bases). V was clipped by 0 bases and J by 5 bases, with 17 bases between them. This CDR3 has 16 residues. Germline assignment: CDR1 SGHKS and CDR2 YYEKEE (reference sequence).

The rearrangement joins TRBV7-9 to TRBJ2-1; 9 bases match TRBD2. Losses at the gene ends were 5 bases for V and 3 bases for J; bases not matched to a gene: 8. The CDR3 is made up of 16 amino acids. CDR1 SEHNR and CDR2 FQNEAQ come from the germline V gene (reference sequence). CDR3 bases: TGTGCCAGCAGCGCAGGACTAGCGCGATACTACAATGAGCAGTTCTTC. Residues: CASSAGLARYYNEQFF.

This rearrangement joins TRBV19 to TRBJ1-5, with unresolved D. Germline CDR1 and CDR2: LNHDA and SQIVND (reference sequence). The CDR3 extends over 14 amino acids. V was pared by 3 bases and J by 3 bases, with 9 bases between. CDR3 DNA: TGTGCCAGTAGTATCTCTTCTCCCAATCAGCCCCAGCATTTT. Amino acids: CASSISSPNQPQHF.

This chain links TRBV7-9 with TRBJ2-3, with D perhaps TRBD2 (5 bases). Germline lookup yields CDR1 SEHNR and CDR2 FQNEAQ (reference sequence). The CDR3 has 14 residues. The germline V and J ends were trimmed by 1 base and 6 bases, with 11 bases remaining between them. CDR3 residues: CASSLGLAADTQYF. The CDR3 DNA sequence: TGTGCCAGCAGCTTAGGGCTAGCCGCCGATACGCAGTATTTT.

Only one count was recorded for this clone. The chain couples TRBV6-1 to TRBJ1-3; D uncertain. Trimming took off 7 bases at V and 4 bases at J, with 5 bases between the two ends. Germline V gene sequence: CDR1 MNHNS, CDR2 SASEGT. This CDR3 contains 11 residues. Here the CDR3 DNA reads TGTGCCAGCATAATAGGAAACACCATATATTTT. This gives the protein CASIIGNTIYF.